Each of the 31 T cell receptor beta chains below was sequenced from the same sample in a study of blood T cell repertoires in COVID-19. Here immunoSEQ multiplex PCR was the method, and the copy in TCRdb shows in-frame clones only, minus some. The sample has more than 250,000 clones, 80% to 90% seen once. The sequencing input was PBMCs or T cells enriched from blood (not recorded which). The source is a woman aged 30 to 39 who had recovered from COVID-19.

The V and J genes are TRBV6-5 and TRBJ1-1, with D maybe TRBD1 (5 bases). CDR3 length equals 14 residues. The ends were cut back, 6 bases at V and 1 base at J, with 12 bases in the middle. CDR1 and CDR2 (germline): MNHEY, SVGAGI. In nucleotides, the CDR3 is TGTGCCAGCAGCAGCAGGACACCGAACACTGAAGCTTTCTTT. Residues: CASSSRTPNTEAFF.

This chain links TRBV4-1 with TRBJ2-3; 9 bases are a match to TRBD2. Germline V CDR1 and CDR2: MGHRA, YSYEKL. Trimming cost V 1 base and J 2 bases; bases outside gene matches: 7. CDR3 size: 17 residues. Here the CDR3 reads CASSQGGAGGPTDTQYF. In DNA, the CDR3 is TGCGCCAGCAGCCAAGGGGGAGCGGGGGGCCCCACAGATACGCAGTATTTT.

The chain joins TRBV12-5 to TRBJ2-7, with D perhaps matching TRBD1 (6 bases). The CDR3 is 15 residues long. Germline CDR1 is LGHNT and CDR2 is FRNRAP. V gave up 3 bases and J gave up 4 bases, with 16 bases separating them. CDR3 in amino acids: CASGFNLRDTYEQYF. The CDR3 nucleotides are TGTGCTAGTGGTTTCAATCTCCGGGACACATACGAGCAGTACTTC.

V is TRBV6-6 and J is TRBJ1-3, with 7 positions matching TRBD1. The J segment lost 4 bases and the V segment lost 0 bases, leaving 6 bases of the junction unmatched. The CDR3 consists of 16 residues. Germline V CDR1 and CDR2: MNHNY, SVGAGI (reference sequence). The CDR3: CASSYSLRGLGNTIYF. The CDR3 DNA sequence: TGTGCCAGCAGTTACTCGTTGAGGGGGCTAGGAAACACCATATATTTT.

The chain couples TRBV5-1 to TRBJ2-1; 7 positions match TRBD1. The ends lost 4 bases at V and 0 bases at J; junction bases unmatched: 7. This CDR3 comprises 16 residues. Germline lookup yields CDR1 SGHRS and CDR2 YFSETQ. The CDR3 spells CASSMGWDSSYNEQFF. The CDR3, as DNA: TGCGCCAGCAGCATGGGATGGGACAGCTCCTACAATGAGCAGTTCTTC.

This rearrangement joins TRBV5-1 to TRBJ1-6, with 10 bases matching TRBD1. CDR1 is SGHRS, CDR2 YFSETQ, per germline. The CDR3 loop spans 16 amino acids. V was clipped by 3 bases and J by 4 bases; unmatched bases: 4. The CDR3 loop is CASSWRTGGYNSPLHF. CDR3 in DNA: TGCGCCAGCAGCTGGAGGACAGGGGGATATAATTCACCCCTCCACTTT.

The chain links TRBV20-1 to TRBJ1-5, with D hard to call. The CDR3 spans 13 residues. Germline-derived CDR1 and CDR2 are DFQATT and SNEGSKA (reference sequence). The germline V and J ends were trimmed by 3 bases and 3 bases, with 9 bases remaining between them. The CDR3 bases are TGCAGTGCTAGTAACGGGATCAATCAGCCCCAGCATTTT. Residues: CSASNGINQPQHF.

The J gene is TRBJ2-7, the V gene TRBV4-3, with D possibly being TRBD2 (6 bases). CDR1 is LGHNA, CDR2 YSLEER, per germline. The CDR3 has 14 amino acids. The ends were cut back, 0 bases at V and 3 bases at J, with 9 bases in the middle. CDR3: CASSQDYGSYEQYF. DNA of the CDR3: TGCGCCAGCAGCCAAGATTACGGGAGCTACGAGCAGTACTTC.

The J gene is TRBJ1-2, the V gene TRBV28; TRBD1 aligns across 9 bases. J was trimmed by 8 bases and V by 10 bases; bases with no gene match: 8. CDR1 is MDHEN and CDR2 is SYDVKM in the germline V gene. This CDR3 spans 12 amino acids. This CDR3 reads CATTGGIDGYTF. The CDR3 coding sequence is TGTGCCACAACAGGGGGCATCGACGGCTACACCTTC.

The rearrangement joins TRBV7-9 to TRBJ1-2; no firm D call. CDR3 length: 15 amino acids. Germline V gene lookup returns CDR1 SEHNR and CDR2 FQNEAQ (reference sequence). Trimming removed 1 base from V and 3 bases from J, with 12 bases in between. CDR3 residues: CASSLDGLGYYGYTF. The CDR3 DNA is TGTGCCAGCAGCTTAGATGGACTCGGATACTATGGCTACACCTTC. Supplemented by reference TRBV7-9 and TRBJ1-2, the full variable domain reads DTGVSQNPRHKITKRGQNVTFRCDPISEHNRLYWYRQTLGQGPEFLTYFQNEAQLEKSRLLSDRFSAERPKGSFSTLEIQRTEQGDSAMYLCASSLDGLGYYGYTFGSGTRLTVV.

The chain combines TRBV5-1 with TRBJ2-3; the match to TRBD2 covers 11 bases. Germline CDR1 SGHRS, CDR2 YFSETQ. The CDR3 is made up of 17 amino acids. The trim removed 4 bases at V and 0 bases at J, leaving 7 bases unmatched. CDR3 in amino acids: CASSTRLAGISTDTQYF. The CDR3 DNA is TGCGCCAGCAGCACCAGACTAGCGGGGATTAGCACAGATACGCAGTATTTT.

This clone has only a few counts. Other DNA sequences within the sample encode an identical CDR3. This chain links TRBV11-2 with TRBJ2-2; the D is unclear. The CDR3 is 14 residues long. Trimming removed 1 base from V and 1 base from J, with 4 bases in between. Germline lookup yields CDR1 SGHAT and CDR2 FQNNGV. DNA for the CDR3: TGTGCCAGCAGCTTAGCCAGGAACACCGGGGAGCTGTTTTTT. This sequence encodes CASSLARNTGELFF.

The chain carries TRBV7-9 and TRBJ2-3, with D uncertain. Germline lookup yields CDR1 SEHNR and CDR2 FQNEAQ (reference sequence). The CDR3 extends over 12 amino acids. Trimming removed 4 bases from V and 5 bases from J, with 7 bases in between. CDR3 coding DNA: TGTGCCAGCAGCTCGTACGGAGATACGCAGTATTTT. It encodes CASSSYGDTQYF.

CDR3 sequence reads: CATSADRAGYTF. The CDR3 nucleotides are TGTGCCACCAGTGCGGACAGGGCTGGCTACACCTTC. V usage is TRBV24-1 and J usage is TRBJ1-2; 8 nucleotides match TRBD1. From germline, CDR1 is KGHDR and CDR2 SFDVKD. The CDR3 totals 12 residues. The V gene end was trimmed by 5 bases and the J gene end by 7 bases; junction bases not matched to a gene: 2.

This sequence joins TRBV11-3 and TRBJ2-5; a possible D gene is TRBD2 (6 bases). The length of the CDR3 is 14 residues. CDR1 is SGHNT, CDR2 YENEEA, per germline. V lost 0 bases to trimming and J lost 5 bases, with 10 bases between them. For the CDR3, the DNA is TGTGCCAGCAGCTTAGAAAGCGGGTCTGAGACCCAGTACTTC. Protein sequence: CASSLESGSETQYF.

The rearrangement joins TRBV12-5 to TRBJ2-2, with 7 bases fitting TRBD1. CDR1 LGHNT and CDR2 FRNRAP come from the germline V gene. V gave up 0 bases and J gave up 0 bases; unmatched junction bases: 7. This CDR3 is built from 18 residues. The CDR3 bases are TGTGCTAGTGGTTTGGTGACAGGGAGCACCGCGAACACCGGGGAGCTGTTTTTT. It encodes CASGLVTGSTANTGELFF.

This chain joins TRBV4-1 and TRBJ2-7, with 11 nucleotides matching TRBD1. V lost 5 bases and J lost 0; bases outside the gene matches: 21. CDR1 is MGHRA, CDR2 YSYEKL, per germline. The length of the CDR3 is 21 residues. This CDR3 is CASSIPIRGTGGRTSSYEQYF. Written as DNA, the CDR3 is TGCGCCAGCAGCATACCAATTCGGGGGACAGGGGGTCGAACGAGCTCCTACGAGCAGTACTTC.

V gene TRBV5-1 combines with J gene TRBJ2-1; D call uncertain. Per the germline V gene, CDR1 is SGHRS and CDR2 is YFSETQ. V was cut by 0 bases and J by 6 bases, with 13 bases left in between. The CDR3 runs to 15 residues. The CDR3 here is CASSLVPADFNEQFF. The CDR3 coding sequence is TGCGCCAGCAGCTTGGTCCCGGCTGACTTCAATGAGCAGTTCTTC.

The chain employs TRBV5-4 and TRBJ1-1; maybe TRBD1 (6 bases). The V gene's germline CDR1 is SGHNT and CDR2 YYREEE (reference sequence). This CDR3 has 13 amino acids. V lost 6 bases to trimming and J lost 1 base, with 10 bases between them. This chain's CDR3 is CASTIQGNTEAFF. CDR3 sequence (DNA): TGTGCCAGCACCATACAGGGGAACACTGAAGCTTTCTTT.

DNA of the CDR3: TGTGCCAGCAGCCCGAACCGGGGGAGCTCCTACAATGAGCAGTTCTTC. This gives the protein CASSPNRGSSYNEQFF. J is TRBJ2-1 and V is TRBV7-6; tentatively, D is TRBD2 (6 bases). This CDR3 is built from 16 residues. In germline, CDR1 is SGHVS, CDR2 FNYEAQ. V was shortened by 5 bases and J by 0 bases, with 14 bases between the two germline ends.

The chain has TRBV19 and TRBJ1-1, with 9 bases lining up with TRBD1. The CDR3 has 17 amino acids. Germline-derived CDR1 and CDR2 are LNHDA and SQIVND (reference sequence). V lost 4 bases to trimming and J lost 1 base; unmatched junction nucleotides: 10. CDR3 in amino acids: CASSRLRTGAKNTEAFF. The CDR3 DNA is TGTGCCAGTAGTAGACTAAGGACAGGGGCGAAGAACACTGAAGCTTTCTTT.

The chain combines TRBV5-1 with TRBJ2-3; D perhaps matches TRBD2 (7 bases). With 0 bases removed from V and 4 bases from J, the gap between germline ends came to 15 bases. The CDR3 length is 16 residues. Germline lookup yields CDR1 SGHRS and CDR2 YFSETQ. The CDR3 loop is CASSLAVGGPSDTQYF. In nucleotides, the CDR3 is TGCGCCAGCAGCTTGGCCGTGGGGGGGCCCTCAGATACGCAGTATTTT.

This chain uses TRBV7-3 with TRBJ2-5; 16 nucleotides agree with TRBD2. The J segment lost 5 bases and the V segment lost 3 bases, leaving 3 bases of the junction unmatched. The CDR3 runs 16 residues. CDR1 is SGHTA and CDR2 is FQGTGA in the germline V gene. The CDR3 DNA reads TGTGCCAGCAGCTTGGGACTAGCGGGGGGGCAGGAGACCCAGTACTTC. As protein: CASSLGLAGGQETQYF.

The chain carries TRBV7-2 and TRBJ1-6; TRBD1 is a possible D gene (6 bases). The V end was cut by 0 bases, the J end by 7 bases, with 13 bases between. Per the germline V gene, CDR1 is SGHTA and CDR2 is FQGNSA. The CDR3 loop spans 16 amino acids. CDR3 sequence reads: CASSLALGGQNSPLHF. Written as DNA, the CDR3 is TGTGCCAGCAGCTTAGCCCTCGGGGGGCAGAATTCACCCCTCCACTTT.

This clone was seen a few times. This rearrangement joins TRBV29-1 to TRBJ1-1; D might be TRBD1 (5 bases). This CDR3 is 13 amino acids long. CDR1 is SQVTM, CDR2 ANQGSEA, per germline. V dropped 7 bases and J dropped 1 base, with 13 bases sitting between them. The CDR3 loop reads CSASEGTNTEAFF. The DNA for the CDR3 is TGCAGCGCCTCGGAGGGGACGAACACTGAAGCTTTCTTT. The full variable domain, its missing parts supplied by reference TRBV29-1 and TRBJ1-1, is SAVISQKPSRDICQRGTSLTIQCQVDSQVTMMFWYRQQPGQSLTLIATANQGSEATYESGFVIDKFPISRPNLTFSTLTVSNMSPEDSSIYLCSASEGTNTEAFFGQGTRLTVV.

This chain uses TRBV4-2 with TRBJ1-1; D is perhaps TRBD1 (6 bases). This CDR3 is built from 15 residues. Trimming removed 0 bases at V and 5 bases at J, with 13 bases between. Germline-derived CDR1 and CDR2 are LGHNA and YNFKEQ. The CDR3 spells CASSQDEGVATEAFF. In nucleotides, the CDR3 is TGTGCCAGCAGCCAAGATGAGGGGGTGGCGACTGAAGCTTTCTTT.

V usage is TRBV5-6 and J usage is TRBJ1-4; D is unresolved. Germline V CDR1 and CDR2: SGHDT, YYEEEE. The length of the CDR3 is 14 residues. Trimming left V 0 bases short and J 4 bases short, with 7 bases between. The DNA for the CDR3 is TGTGCCAGCAGCTTGGGCGGATTTAATGAAAAACTGTTTTTT. It specifies CASSLGGFNEKLFF.

This clone was counted between two and nine times. V usage is TRBV2 and J usage is TRBJ1-2; 7 nucleotides line up with TRBD1. The germline V gene has CDR1 SNHLY and CDR2 FYNNEI. The CDR3 is 11 amino acids. The V segment lost 6 bases and the J segment 7 bases; nucleotides outside the gene matches: 2. The CDR3: CASRRGPGYTF. The CDR3, as DNA: TGTGCCAGCAGAAGGGGGCCTGGCTACACCTTC. Full variable domain (remainder filled in from reference TRBV2 and TRBJ1-2): EPEVTQTPSHQVTQMGQEVILRCVPISNHLYFYWYRQILGQKVEFLVSFYNNEISEKSEIFDDQFSVERPDGSNFTLKIRSTKLEDSAMYFCASRRGPGYTFGSGTRLTVV.

This clone occurred once. The chain uses TRBV6-5 and TRBJ2-2; TRBD1 might be the D (5 bases). This CDR3 region has 14 residues. Looked up from germline, CDR1 is MNHEY and CDR2 is SVGAGI. In DNA, the CDR3 is TGTGCATTAGCAACGACAGCGAACACCGGGGAGCTGTTTTTT. It encodes CALATTANTGELFF.

This rearrangement joins TRBV28 to TRBJ1-1; unclear D gene. Germline CDR1 reads MDHEN; CDR2 reads SYDVKM. V was shortened by 5 bases and J by 0 bases, with 10 bases between the two germline ends. The CDR3 is 14 amino acids. The CDR3 sequence is CASSPLRVNTEAFF. CDR3 nucleotide sequence: TGTGCCAGCAGTCCCTTACGCGTGAACACTGAAGCTTTCTTT.

This rearrangement joins TRBV19 to TRBJ1-2; no reliable D call. Looked up from germline, CDR1 is LNHDA and CDR2 is SQIVND (reference sequence). This CDR3 region has 18 residues. V was pared by 4 bases and J by 0 bases, with 21 bases between. The chain's CDR3 is CASSTGLLRGLANYGYTF. DNA for the CDR3: TGTGCCAGTAGTACCGGTCTTCTACGGGGTTTAGCTAACTATGGCTACACCTTC.